This T cell receptor beta chain emerged from a study of cytomegalovirus exposure and HLA in healthy donors. Details on this clone: Its antigen is not known.

Nominally healthy donors provided the samples, though records likely missed some immune exposures. This PCR relied on a set of 60 Vbeta primers and 13 Jbeta primers. TCRdb's copy holds only in-frame clones and misses some; the assay was immunoSEQ multiplex PCR. The data contain 200,000 or so clones, just under 70% of them seen just once; the ten biggest clones take up less than 3%. Findings and caveats of the study: TCR beta chains associated with HLA were, in a later analysis, more clonally expanded than equally common others.

Sequencing used PBMCs. The TCR originated in a man in his forties or fifties in good health and CMV-seropositive.

CDR3 DNA: TGTGCCAGCAGCTCGTCTATCTATGGCTACACCTTC. It specifies CASSSSIYGYTF. This sequence joins TRBV5-6 and TRBJ1-2; D gene ambiguous. V lost 3 bases to trimming and J lost 4 bases, with 7 bases between them. The CDR3 contains 12 residues. Germline loops: CDR1 SGHDT, CDR2 YYEEEE. Together with reference TRBV5-6 and TRBJ1-2, the CDR3 gives the full variable domain: DAGVTQSPTHLIKTRGQQVTLRCSPKSGHDTVSWYQQALGQGPQFIFQYYEEEERQRGNFPDRFSGHQFPNYSSELNVNALLLGDSALYLCASSSSIYGYTFGSGTRLTVV.